The rows below give T cell receptor beta chains drawn from one sample of a study of early T cells in non-severe SARS-CoV-2 infection. Each CDR3 protein gets one entry after TCRdb re-called the 5' RACE reads with MiXCR. The table has about 61,000 distinct CDR3 sequences, 12% seen once. Here the sequenced sample was whole blood, taken at baseline. All receptors come from an adult who was a healthcare worker with PCR-confirmed SARS-CoV-2 infection or an uninfected control (not recorded which). The donor label of this sample is uncertain. Both conserved end residues are part of each CDR3. D genes are given only for firm matches. Clone size is stated in some rows and not others, as once, few, many or a class when expanded.

. | TRBJ1-2 | TRBV11-2 | . | TGTGCCAGCAGCTTAGATTGGGGCAACTATGGCTACACCTTC | CASSLDWGNYGYTF
. | TRBJ2-1 | TRBV20-1 | . | TGCAGTGCTAGAGCAGGTTATCCCTACAATGAGCAGTTCTTC | CSARAGYPYNEQFF
. | TRBJ2-5 | TRBV4-2 | TRBD2 | TGTGCCAGCAGCCAAGACTTACCCCGGGGGGACCAAGAGACCCAGTACTTC | CASSQDLPRGDQETQYF
. | TRBJ1-2 | TRBV6-6 | TRBD1 | TGTGCCAGCAGTTGGACAGGGACCTATGGCTACACCTTC | CASSWTGTYGYTF
many | TRBJ1-3 | TRBV4-1 | . | TGCGCCAGCAGCCAGATCCGGGGAAACACCATATATTTT | CASSQIRGNTIYF
. | TRBJ2-1 | TRBV7-2 | TRBD1 | TGTGCCAGCAGCTCTAGGACAGGGGTAAATGAGCAGTTCTTC | CASSSRTGVNEQFF
few | TRBJ1-1 | TRBV5-5 | . | TGTGCCAGCAGCTCCAGGGAGACGACCACTGAAGCTTTCTTT | CASSSRETTTEAFF
few | TRBJ2-5 | TRBV29-1 | TRBD1 | TGCAGCGTTGAAGTGGGGACAGGGCTTCGGGAGACCCAGTACTTC | CSVEVGTGLRETQYF
many | TRBJ2-2 | TRBV2 | . | TGTGCCAGCAGTGAAATTCCTCAGAACACCGGGGAGCTGTTTTTT | CASSEIPQNTGELFF
many | TRBJ2-5 | TRBV20-1 | . | TGCAGTGCTAGCCCAGGGGACGGAGAGACCCAGTACTTC | CSASPGDGETQYF
many | TRBJ1-2 | TRBV30 | . | TGTGCCTGGACCGAAACCCCCGGGAACTATGGCTACACCTTC | CAWTETPGNYGYTF
few | TRBJ2-2 | TRBV30 | . | TGTGCCTGGAGTATGGGGGGCGCGAACACCGGGGAGCTGTTTTTT | CAWSMGGANTGELFF
many | TRBJ2-1 | TRBV7-6 | . | TGTGCCAGCAGCCTCCGTAGCGGCAATGAGCAGTTCTTC | CASSLRSGNEQFF
. | TRBJ2-5 | TRBV20-1 | . | TGCAGTGCTAGAGACGACAGAAAGTACCAAGAGACCCAGTACTTC | CSARDDRKYQETQYF
few | TRBJ1-1 | TRBV3-1 | TRBD1 | TGTGCCAGCAGCCAGGCCAAGACAGGGGGCTATTCGGGCACTGAAGCTTTCTTT | CASSQAKTGGYSGTEAFF
. | TRBJ2-3 | TRBV7-8 | TRBD1 | TGTGCCAGCAGCTCACTGGCGACAGGGGTCACAGATACGCAGTATTTT | CASSSLATGVTDTQYF
. | TRBJ1-1 | TRBV7-9 | TRBD1 | TGTGCCAGCAGCTTTGACAGGGACTCCGGTGAAGCTTTCTTT | CASSFDRDSGEAFF
few | TRBJ2-5 | TRBV7-2 | . | TGTGCCAGCAGAATCCGGGGAGAGACCCAGTACTTC | CASRIRGETQYF
many | TRBJ2-3 | TRBV29-1 | . | TGCAGCGGGGGGGTCACAGATACGCAGTATTTT | CSGGVTDTQYF
. | TRBJ1-2 | TRBV6-2/TRBV6-3 | . | TGTGCCAGCAGTTACCTGGCGGGACAAGGATATGGCTACACCTTC | CASSYLAGQGYGYTF
many | TRBJ1-4 | TRBV20-1 | TRBD1 | TGCAGTGCAAAGGACAGGACGGGCGAAAAACTGTTTTTT | CSAKDRTGEKLFF
. | TRBJ1-1 | TRBV14 | . | TGTGCCAGCAGCCAAGATCTTAGTACCAGGGCGAACACTGAAGCTTTCTTT | CASSQDLSTRANTEAFF
few | TRBJ1-2 | TRBV20-1 | . | TGCAGTGCTAGGGTGGACACAGGCTATGGCTACACCTTC | CSARVDTGYGYTF
many | TRBJ2-3 | TRBV12-3/TRBV12-4 | TRBD1 | TGTGCCAGCAGTACCAGGACAGGGAGCACAGATACGCAGTATTTT | CASSTRTGSTDTQYF
many | TRBJ1-6 | TRBV19 | . | TGTGCCAGTAGACTTACAGGAGTAAATTCACCCCTCCACTTT | CASRLTGVNSPLHF